This T cell receptor beta chain was recorded in a study of shared clonotypes between healthy human individuals (dated by TCRdb to the early 2020s). The study in broad terms: A couple of women and a few men aged 18 to 49 years were included in the cohort. Per donor, three plates each were used for CD4 naive and CD4 memory, two for CD8 naive, and one for CD8 memory. To estimate repertoire size and how much clonotype sharing occurs between individuals, the study deeply sequenced the blood TCR repertoires of five healthy adults. Each donor's leukapheresis produced roughly between roughly 0.85 and 9 billion PBMCs. Different laboratories and diverse techniques were used to prepare libraries and sequence TCR repertoires, to increase sequencing depth and limit assay-specific biases. Broad study findings and their caveats: Sampling was limited to blood, and TCR repertoires in tissue likely differ from TCR repertoires in blood. Estimated clonotype richness was generally larger for naive than for memory subsets. Even with the large sequencing depth, rarefaction of the sorted-subset datasets indicated that sequencing was incomplete. When a few donors were compared, the shared fraction of clonotypes was roughly 4.8% for naive CD4, over 3% for naive CD8, 2.3% for memory CD4, and roughly 0.4% for memory CD8. Pairwise subsampling indicated that sequencing depth was expected to affect the degree of clonotype sharing among donors. Because the study included only a small number of donors, the genetic and exposure-history diversity represented was limited. Higher generation probabilities were observed for clonotypes shared by all four sorted-subset donors than for non-shared clonotypes.

The CDR3 runs 19 amino acids, cysteine and phenylalanine included. Only CDR3 DNA is held: 57 bases, read in frame from base 1. Via the germline V gene, CDR1 is LGHNT and CDR2 FRNRAP. Relative to germline, V is 1 base shorter and J is 0 bases shorter, with 20 bases between their ends. Using the deep immunoSEQ assay, TCR CDR3 regions were amplified from genomic DNA by multiplex PCR. For each cell subset, the extracted genomic DNA was distributed evenly across all wells of several immunoSEQ 96-well plates, and each plate served as one replicate. For sorted subsets, each replicate PCR was loaded with approximately 190 ng genomic DNA, equivalent to 25,000 to 35,000 T cell genomes. Purified libraries were quantified with a Qubit 3.0 fluorometer, sized on a Bioanalyzer 2100, and re-quantified with the KAPA Library Quantification kit. Each immunoSEQ 96-well plate was sequenced on its own single-read 150-cycle Illumina NextSeq 550 flow cell. Turning to the authors' computational methods: Because the immunoSEQ output held only junctional sequences and lacked quality scores, the filtering could not match the filtering applied to full-length reads. To assign V/J genes and CDR3, sequences were annotated using PyIR, a Python wrapper for IgBLAST v1.9, with IMGT germline references. Reads with weak V/J assignments (E-value above 1e-6), missing CDR3, stop codons, out-of-frame junctions, or ambiguous translated residues were removed. V3J clonotypes were defined as sequences sharing an identical inferred V gene, J gene, and CDR3 amino acid sequence. The percentage overlap between two repertoires was calculated by dividing the number of shared unique clonotypes by the size of the smaller repertoire. Repertoire richness was assessed with RTK rarefaction, the Chao1 estimator, and Recon v2.1 estimates of unobserved clonotypes. Generation probabilities for all TCRbeta clonotypes obtained by the gDNA method from several donors were computed using OLGA. Drawn from immuneACCESS, this table holds only the in-frame rearrangements with V and J called that TCRdb kept. Clones are partly lost; checked studies trace under half to an unresolved V gene and leave the rest unexplained. The V and J calls and clone size are taken from that table; D and trimming were inferred from the DNA. The table for this sample lists about 2.2 million clones; 85% to 95% of them were counted only once. The top ten constitute about 1.8% of the sample.

In regard to this clone: What antigen it recognizes has not been identified. Base qualities are not at hand, and no much larger clone is one base apart.

CD8 naive samples consisted of CD45RO-negative cells that were positively selected for CCR7, yielding a CD45RA+CCR7+ population without TemRA cells. Donors were healthy HIV-negative adults with no recently reported acute infections or vaccinations. Every donor was a Caucasian adult living in Nashville, Tennessee, USA. Blood was collected by leukapheresis, and PBMCs were isolated by Ficoll-Histopaque density gradient centrifugation and then cryopreserved in liquid nitrogen vapor phase. Analytical flow cytometry was used to check the purity and quantity of each magnetically sorted T cell population. Genomic DNA was isolated from every sorted fraction and measured by UV absorbance on a Nanodrop 2000c.

The sequence was obtained from a man aged 18-30 years in good health. Some clones in this sample may be carry-over from other donors' samples. The sequence is built from TRBV12-5 and TRBJ2-3; the D gene is tentatively TRBD1 or TRBD2, each matching 5 bases. The sequencing sample was made of naive CD8+ T cells from PBMCs. The sample's cell subset or site label, in plain terms: CD45RA+CCR7+. The CDR3 loop reads CASGLGNYRDRSSTDTQYF. The base sequence is TGTGCTAGTGGTTTGGGCAATTATCGGGACCGATCGAGCACAGATACGCAGTATTTT.